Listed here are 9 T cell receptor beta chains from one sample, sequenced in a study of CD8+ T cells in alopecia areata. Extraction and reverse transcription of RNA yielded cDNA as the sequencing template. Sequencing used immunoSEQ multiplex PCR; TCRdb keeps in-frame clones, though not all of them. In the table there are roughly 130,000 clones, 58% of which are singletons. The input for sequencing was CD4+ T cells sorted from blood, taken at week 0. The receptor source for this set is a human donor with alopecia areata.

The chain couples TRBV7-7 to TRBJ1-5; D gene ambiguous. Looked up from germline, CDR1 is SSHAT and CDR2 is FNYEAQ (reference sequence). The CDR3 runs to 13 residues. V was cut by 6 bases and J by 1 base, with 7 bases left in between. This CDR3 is CASRWRSNQPQHF. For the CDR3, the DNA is TGTGCCAGCAGATGGCGGAGCAATCAGCCCCAGCATTTT.

The CDR3 bases are TGTGCCAGTAGTATACCCTTTCTAGCGGGGGCATACAATGAGCAGTTCTTC. Protein sequence: CASSIPFLAGAYNEQFF. V is TRBV19 and J is TRBJ2-1, with TRBD2 matching over 10 bases. The CDR3 length is 17 residues. Trimming at V came to 2 bases and at J to 4 bases, leaving 8 bases not matched to a gene. Germline V gene data show CDR1 as LNHDA and CDR2 as SQIVND (reference sequence). The full variable domain, rest sourced from reference TRBV19 and TRBJ2-1, is DGGITQSPKYLFRKEGQNVTLSCEQNLNHDAMYWYRQDPGQGLRLIYYSQIVNDFQKGDIAEGYSVSREKKESFPLTVTSAQKNPTAFYLCASSIPFLAGAYNEQFFGPGTRLTVL.

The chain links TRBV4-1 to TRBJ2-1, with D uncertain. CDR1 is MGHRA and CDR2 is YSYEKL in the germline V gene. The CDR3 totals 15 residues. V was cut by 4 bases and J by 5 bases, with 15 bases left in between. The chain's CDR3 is CASSRPLASNNEQFF. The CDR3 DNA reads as TGCGCCAGCAGCCGACCCCTGGCCAGCAACAATGAGCAGTTCTTC.

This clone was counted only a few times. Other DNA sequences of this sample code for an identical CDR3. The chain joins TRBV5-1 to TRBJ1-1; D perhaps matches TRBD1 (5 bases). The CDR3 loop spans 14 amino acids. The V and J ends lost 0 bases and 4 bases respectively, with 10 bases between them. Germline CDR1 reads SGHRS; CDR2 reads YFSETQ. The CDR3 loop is CASSLGTGGTEAFF. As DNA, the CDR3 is TGCGCCAGCAGCTTGGGAACAGGAGGCACTGAAGCTTTCTTT. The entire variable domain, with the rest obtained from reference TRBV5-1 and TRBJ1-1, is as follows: KAGVTQTPRYLIKTRGQQVTLSCSPISGHRSVSWYQQTPGQGLQFLFEYFSETQRNKGNFPGRFSGRQFSNSRSEMNVSTLELGDSALYLCASSLGTGGTEAFFGQGTRLTVV.

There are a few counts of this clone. The CDR3 sequence: CASSPGGSYEQYF. The CDR3 coding sequence is TGTGCCAGCAGCCCGGGGGGTTCCTACGAGCAGTACTTC. This chain uses TRBV6-5 with TRBJ2-7; 7 bases match TRBD2. Germline values: CDR1 MNHEY, CDR2 SVGAGI. V gave up 6 bases and J gave up 1 base; unmatched junction bases: 3. This CDR3 is built from 13 residues.

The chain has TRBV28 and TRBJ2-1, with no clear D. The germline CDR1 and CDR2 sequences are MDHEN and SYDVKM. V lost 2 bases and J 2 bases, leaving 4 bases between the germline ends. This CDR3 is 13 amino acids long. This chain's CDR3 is CASSLAPYNEQFF. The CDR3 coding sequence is TGTGCCAGCAGTTTAGCCCCCTACAATGAGCAGTTCTTC.

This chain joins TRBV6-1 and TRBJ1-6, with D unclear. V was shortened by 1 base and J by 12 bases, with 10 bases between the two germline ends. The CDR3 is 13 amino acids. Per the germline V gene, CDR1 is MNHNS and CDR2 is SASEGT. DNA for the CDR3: TGTGCCAGCAGTGAAGTGTTCAGTGAACCCCTCCACTTT. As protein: CASSEVFSEPLHF.

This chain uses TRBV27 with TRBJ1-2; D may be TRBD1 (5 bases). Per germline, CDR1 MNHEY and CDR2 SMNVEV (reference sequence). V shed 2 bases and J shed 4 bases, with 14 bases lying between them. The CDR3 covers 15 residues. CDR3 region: CASSLAGVQGYGYTF. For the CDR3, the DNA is TGTGCCAGCAGTTTAGCGGGGGTTCAGGGCTATGGCTACACCTTC.

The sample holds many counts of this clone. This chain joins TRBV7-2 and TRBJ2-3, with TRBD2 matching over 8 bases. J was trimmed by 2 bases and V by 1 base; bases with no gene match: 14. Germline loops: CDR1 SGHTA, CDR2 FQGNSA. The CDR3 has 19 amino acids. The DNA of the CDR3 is TGTGCCAGCAGCTTAGTTGCCGGGGGGGCCGGTTTATTCACAGATACGCAGTATTTT. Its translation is CASSLVAGGAGLFTDTQYF.